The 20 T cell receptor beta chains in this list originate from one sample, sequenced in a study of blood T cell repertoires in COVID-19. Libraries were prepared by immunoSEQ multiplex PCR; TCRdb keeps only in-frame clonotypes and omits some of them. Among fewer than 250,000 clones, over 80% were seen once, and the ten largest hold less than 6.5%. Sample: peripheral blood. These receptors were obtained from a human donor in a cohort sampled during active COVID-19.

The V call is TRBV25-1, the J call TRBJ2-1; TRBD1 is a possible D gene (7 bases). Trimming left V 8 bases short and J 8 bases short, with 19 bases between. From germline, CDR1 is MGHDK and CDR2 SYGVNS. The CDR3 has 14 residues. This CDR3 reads CASGGTAPGDEQFF. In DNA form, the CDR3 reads TGTGCCAGCGGAGGGACAGCCCCCGGGGATGAGCAGTTCTTC.

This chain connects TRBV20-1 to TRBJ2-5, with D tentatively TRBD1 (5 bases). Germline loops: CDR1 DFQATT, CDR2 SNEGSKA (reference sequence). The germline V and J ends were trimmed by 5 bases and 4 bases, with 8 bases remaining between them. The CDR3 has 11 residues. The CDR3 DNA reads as TGCAGTGCTCCAGGGTTAGAGACCCAGTACTTC. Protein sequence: CSAPGLETQYF.

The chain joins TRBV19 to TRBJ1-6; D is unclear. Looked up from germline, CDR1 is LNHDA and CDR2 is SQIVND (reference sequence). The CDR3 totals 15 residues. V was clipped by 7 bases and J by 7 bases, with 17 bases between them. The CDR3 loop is CASTKRGQPNSPLHF. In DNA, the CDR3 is TGTGCCAGTACAAAAAGAGGGCAGCCGAATTCACCCCTCCACTTT.

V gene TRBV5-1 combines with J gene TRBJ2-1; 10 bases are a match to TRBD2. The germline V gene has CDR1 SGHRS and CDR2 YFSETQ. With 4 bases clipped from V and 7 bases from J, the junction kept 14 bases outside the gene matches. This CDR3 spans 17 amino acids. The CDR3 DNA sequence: TGCGCCAGCAGCCGCCAGCTATCTAGCGGGAGTAAGAATGAGCAGTTCTTC. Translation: CASSRQLSSGSKNEQFF.

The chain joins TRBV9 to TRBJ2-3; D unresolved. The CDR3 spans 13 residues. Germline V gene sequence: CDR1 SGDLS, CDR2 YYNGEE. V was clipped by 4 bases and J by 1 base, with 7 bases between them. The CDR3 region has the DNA TGTGCCAGCAGCCTAGGGCGCACAGATACGCAGTATTTT. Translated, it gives CASSLGRTDTQYF.

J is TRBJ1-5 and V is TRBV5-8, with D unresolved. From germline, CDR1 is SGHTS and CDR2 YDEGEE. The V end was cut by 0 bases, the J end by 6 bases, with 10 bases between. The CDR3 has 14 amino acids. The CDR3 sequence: CASSLESRGQPQHF. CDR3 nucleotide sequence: TGTGCCAGCAGCTTGGAGTCCCGGGGTCAGCCCCAGCATTTT.

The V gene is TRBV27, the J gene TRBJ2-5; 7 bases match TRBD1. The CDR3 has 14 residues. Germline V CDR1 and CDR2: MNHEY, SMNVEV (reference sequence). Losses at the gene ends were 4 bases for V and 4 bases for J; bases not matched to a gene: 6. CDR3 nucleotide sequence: TGTGCCAGCAGTTATATACAGGGGCGAGAGACCCAGTACTTC. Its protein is CASSYIQGRETQYF.

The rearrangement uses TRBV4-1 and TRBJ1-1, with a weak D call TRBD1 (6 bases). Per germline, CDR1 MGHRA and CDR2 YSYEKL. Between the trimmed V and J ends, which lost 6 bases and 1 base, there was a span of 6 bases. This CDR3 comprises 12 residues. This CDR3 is CASRQGNTEAFF. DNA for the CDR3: TGCGCCAGCAGACAGGGGAACACTGAAGCTTTCTTT.

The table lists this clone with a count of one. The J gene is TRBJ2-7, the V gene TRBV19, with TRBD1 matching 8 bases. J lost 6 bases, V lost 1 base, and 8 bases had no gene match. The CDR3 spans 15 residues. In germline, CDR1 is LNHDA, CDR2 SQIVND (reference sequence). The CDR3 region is CASSIGRAGGGEQYF. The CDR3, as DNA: TGTGCCAGTAGTATAGGTAGGGCAGGGGGCGGCGAGCAGTACTTC.

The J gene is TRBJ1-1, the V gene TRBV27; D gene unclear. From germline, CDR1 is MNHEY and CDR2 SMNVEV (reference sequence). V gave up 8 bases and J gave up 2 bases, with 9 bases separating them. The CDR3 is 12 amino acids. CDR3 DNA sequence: TGTGCCAGCGGGCTCAAAAACACTGAAGCTTTCTTT. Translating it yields CASGLKNTEAFF.

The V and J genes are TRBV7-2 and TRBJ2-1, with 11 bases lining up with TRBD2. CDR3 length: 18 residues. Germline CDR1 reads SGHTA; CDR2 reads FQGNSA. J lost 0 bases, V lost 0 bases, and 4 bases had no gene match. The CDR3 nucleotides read TGTGCCAGCAGCTTAGCACTAGCGGGGGCCTCCTCCTACAATGAGCAGTTCTTC. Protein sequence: CASSLALAGASSYNEQFF.

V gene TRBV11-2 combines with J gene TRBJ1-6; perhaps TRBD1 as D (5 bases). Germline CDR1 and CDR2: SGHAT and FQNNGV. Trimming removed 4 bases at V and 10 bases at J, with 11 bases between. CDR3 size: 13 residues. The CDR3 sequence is CASSSDRDSPLHF. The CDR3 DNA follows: TGTGCCAGCAGCTCCGACAGAGACTCACCCCTCCACTTT.

CDR3 loop: CASSGGLNTEAFF. CDR3 DNA: TGTGCCAGCAGCGGAGGTTTGAACACTGAAGCTTTCTTT. This rearrangement joins TRBV11-2 to TRBJ1-1, with D unresolved. The CDR3 extends over 13 amino acids. The V and J ends lost 5 bases and 0 bases respectively, with 7 bases between them. Germline CDR1 SGHAT, CDR2 FQNNGV.

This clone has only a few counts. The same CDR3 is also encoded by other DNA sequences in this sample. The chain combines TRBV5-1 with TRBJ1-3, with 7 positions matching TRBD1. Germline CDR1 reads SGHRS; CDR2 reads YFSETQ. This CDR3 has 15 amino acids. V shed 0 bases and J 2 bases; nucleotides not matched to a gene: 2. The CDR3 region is CASSLGTGAGNTIYF. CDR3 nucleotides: TGCGCCAGCAGCTTGGGAACAGGGGCTGGAAACACCATATATTTT.

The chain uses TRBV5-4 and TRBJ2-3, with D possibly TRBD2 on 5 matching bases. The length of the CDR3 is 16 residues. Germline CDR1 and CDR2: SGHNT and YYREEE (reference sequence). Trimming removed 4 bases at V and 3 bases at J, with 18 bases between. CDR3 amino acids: CASSPGQWERTDTQYF. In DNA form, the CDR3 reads TGTGCCAGCAGCCCCGGGCAGTGGGAGAGGACAGATACGCAGTATTTT.

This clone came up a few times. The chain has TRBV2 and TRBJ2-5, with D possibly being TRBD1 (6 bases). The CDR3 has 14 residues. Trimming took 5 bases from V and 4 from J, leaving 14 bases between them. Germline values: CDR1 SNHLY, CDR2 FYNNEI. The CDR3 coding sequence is TGTGCCAGCAGTTCACAGGGAGTTCGAGAGACCCAGTACTTC. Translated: CASSSQGVRETQYF.

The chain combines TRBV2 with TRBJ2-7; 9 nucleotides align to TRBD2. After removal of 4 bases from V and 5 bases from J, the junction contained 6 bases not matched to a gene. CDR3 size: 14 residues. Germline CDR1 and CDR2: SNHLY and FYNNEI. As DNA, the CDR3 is TGTGCCAGCAGTGTCCTAGCGGGAATCAACGAGCAGTACTTC. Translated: CASSVLAGINEQYF.

This chain's CDR3 is CASSLTGFNTDTQYF. In nucleotides, the CDR3 is TGTGCCAGCAGCCTGACAGGGTTCAACACAGATACGCAGTATTTT. V usage is TRBV7-2 and J usage is TRBJ2-3; TRBD1 matches at 7 bases. Germline CDR1 and CDR2: SGHTA and FQGNSA. The CDR3 has 15 amino acids. V shed 5 bases and J 2 bases; nucleotides not matched to a gene: 7.

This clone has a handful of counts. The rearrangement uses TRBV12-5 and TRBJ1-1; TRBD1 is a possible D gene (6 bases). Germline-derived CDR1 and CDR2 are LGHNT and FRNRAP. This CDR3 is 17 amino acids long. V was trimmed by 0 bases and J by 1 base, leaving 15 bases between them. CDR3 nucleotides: TGTGCTAGTGGTTTGGTACTGGTTGGGACACCGAACACTGAAGCTTTCTTT. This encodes CASGLVLVGTPNTEAFF.

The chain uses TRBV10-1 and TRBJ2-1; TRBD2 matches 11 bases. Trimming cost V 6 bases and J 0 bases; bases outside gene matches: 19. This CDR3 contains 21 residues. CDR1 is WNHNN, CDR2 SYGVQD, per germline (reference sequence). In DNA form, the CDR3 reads TGCGCCAGCAGCCAGAGCCAATACAGGACTAGCGGGCAGAGCTCCTACAATGAGCAGTTCTTC. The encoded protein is CASSQSQYRTSGQSSYNEQFF.